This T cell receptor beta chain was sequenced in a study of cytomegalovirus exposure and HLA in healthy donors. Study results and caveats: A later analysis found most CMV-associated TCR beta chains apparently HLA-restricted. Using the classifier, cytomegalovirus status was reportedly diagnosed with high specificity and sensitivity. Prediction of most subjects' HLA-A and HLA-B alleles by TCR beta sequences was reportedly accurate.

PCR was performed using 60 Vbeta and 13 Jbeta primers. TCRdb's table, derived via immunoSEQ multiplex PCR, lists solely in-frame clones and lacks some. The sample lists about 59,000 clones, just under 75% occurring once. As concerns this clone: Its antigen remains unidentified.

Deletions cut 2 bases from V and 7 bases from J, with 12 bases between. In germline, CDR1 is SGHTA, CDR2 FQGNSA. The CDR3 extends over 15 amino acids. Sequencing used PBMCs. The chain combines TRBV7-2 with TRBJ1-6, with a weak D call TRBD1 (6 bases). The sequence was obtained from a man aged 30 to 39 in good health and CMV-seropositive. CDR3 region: CASSLRGARNSPLHF. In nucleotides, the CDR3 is TGTGCCAGCAGCTTACGGGGGGCGAGGAATTCACCCCTCCACTTT. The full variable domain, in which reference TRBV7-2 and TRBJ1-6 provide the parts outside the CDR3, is GAGVSQSPSNKVTEKGKDVELRCDPISGHTALYWYRQSLGQGLEFLIYFQGNSAPDKSGLPSDRFSAERTGGSVSTLTIQRTQQEDSAVYLCASSLRGARNSPLHFGNGTRLTVT.